Following are 18 T cell receptor beta chains from one sample sequenced in a study of blood T cell repertoires in COVID-19. Repertoires were generated with immunoSEQ multiplex PCR, while TCRdb's copy carries only in-frame clones and drops some. The repertoire holds around 63,000 clones, with 80% as singletons. The specimen was peripheral blood. These TCRs come from a man aged 55 to 70 with acute or convalescent COVID-19.

The gene calls are TRBV5-5 and TRBJ1-3; D is undetermined. Between the trimmed V and J ends, which lost 4 bases and 9 bases, there was a span of 14 bases. This CDR3 comprises 13 residues. Germline CDR1 and CDR2: SGHKS and YYEKEE (reference sequence). CDR3 in DNA: TGTGCCAGCAGCCTGGACGGCGGACTCACCATATATTTT. Protein: CASSLDGGLTIYF.

The chain has TRBV14 and TRBJ1-1; 8 nucleotides agree with TRBD1. Germline CDR1 and CDR2: SGHDN and FVKESK. V was clipped by 0 bases and J by 5 bases; unmatched bases: 5. CDR3 length: 15 residues. As DNA, the CDR3 is TGTGCCAGCAGCCAAGAGGCGACAGGGGCTACTGAAGCTTTCTTT. Protein product: CASSQEATGATEAFF. Looking up the rest from reference TRBV14 and TRBJ1-1 gives the full variable domain: EAGVTQFPSHSVIEKGQTVTLRCDPISGHDNLYWYRRVMGKEIKFLLHFVKESKQDESGMPNNRFLAERTGGTYSTLKVQPAELEDSGVYFCASSQEATGATEAFFGQGTRLTVV.

The chain couples TRBV20-1 to TRBJ2-5; tentatively, D is TRBD1 (6 bases). Germline loops: CDR1 DFQATT, CDR2 SNEGSKA (reference sequence). The CDR3 has 16 residues. Trimming removed 3 bases at V and 2 bases at J, with 19 bases between. CDR3 residues: CSASPILGGEQETQYF. The CDR3 nucleotides are TGCAGTGCTAGTCCGATACTAGGGGGAGAACAAGAGACCCAGTACTTC.

The chain combines TRBV19 with TRBJ2-2, with 11 bases aligning to TRBD2. The CDR3 contains 15 residues. The germline V gene encodes CDR1 LNHDA and CDR2 SQIVND (reference sequence). The ends lost 3 bases at V and 4 bases at J; junction bases unmatched: 1. The CDR3 loop reads CASSMTSGVTGELFF. The CDR3 region has the DNA TGTGCCAGTAGTATGACTAGCGGGGTCACCGGGGAGCTGTTTTTT.

The chain combines TRBV7-2 with TRBJ2-1; perhaps TRBD2 as D (5 bases). Trimming cost V 3 bases and J 1 base, with 13 bases left between them. The CDR3 totals 16 residues. Germline-derived CDR1 and CDR2 are SGHTA and FQGNSA. The CDR3 DNA reads TGTGCCAGCAGCTTGGGCCCTTCGGGATCCTACAATGAGCAGTTCTTC. This translates into CASSLGPSGSYNEQFF.

This clone has ten or more counts. This rearrangement joins TRBV11-1 to TRBJ1-5; D uncertain. Trimming removed 2 bases from V and 0 bases from J, with 2 bases in between. The V gene's germline CDR1 is SGHAT and CDR2 FQDESV (reference sequence). The CDR3 runs 13 residues. CDR3 loop: CASSLHSNQPQHF. For the CDR3, the DNA is TGTGCCAGCAGCTTACATAGCAATCAGCCCCAGCATTTT.

The V gene is TRBV14, the J gene TRBJ2-5; 7 nucleotides match TRBD1. CDR1 and CDR2 from the germline V gene are SGHDN and FVKESK. V trimming: 4 bases; J trimming: 1 base; junction bases outside the gene matches: 3. This CDR3 spans 14 amino acids. CDR3 sequence (DNA): TGTGCCAGCAGCCCCCGGACAGGCCAAGAGACCCAGTACTTC. Its protein is CASSPRTGQETQYF.

The chain uses TRBV3-1 (or the pseudogene TRBV3-2) and TRBJ2-7; no definite D call. CDR1 is LGHDT and CDR2 is YNNKEL in the germline V gene (reference sequence). Deletions cut 4 bases from V and 2 bases from J, with 6 bases between. CDR3 size: 12 residues. CDR3 DNA: TGTGCCAGCAGCCGTACGGCCTACGAGCAGTACTTC. This codes for CASSRTAYEQYF.

The gene calls are TRBV6-6 and TRBJ1-1; D is possibly TRBD1 (6 bases). V was clipped by 7 bases and J by 4 bases, with 13 bases between them. Germline CDR1 and CDR2: MNHNY and SVGAGI (reference sequence). The CDR3 totals 13 residues. CDR3 in DNA: TGTGCCAGCATTTCAGGCAGGGGCACTGAAGCTTTCTTT. It encodes CASISGRGTEAFF.

This rearrangement joins TRBV10-1 to TRBJ2-1; 8 nucleotides agree with TRBD2. The germline gives CDR1 WNHNN, CDR2 SYGVQD (reference sequence). The CDR3 is 17 residues long. J lost 8 bases, V lost 1 base, and 13 bases had no gene match. This chain's CDR3 is CASSEWGVAGSSDEQFF. The CDR3 nucleotides are TGCGCCAGCAGTGAGTGGGGCGTAGCGGGATCTTCCGATGAGCAGTTCTTC.

This rearrangement joins TRBV4-2 to TRBJ1-1; unclear D gene. Trimming removed 4 bases from V and 1 base from J, with 13 bases in between. The CDR3 length is 15 residues. CDR1 and CDR2 from the germline V gene are LGHNA and YNFKEQ. CDR3 coding DNA: TGTGCCAGCAGCCGTTTGGGAGCAAAGAACACTGAAGCTTTCTTT. This encodes CASSRLGAKNTEAFF.

The chain combines TRBV7-6 with TRBJ2-1, with 9 nucleotides matching TRBD1. The length of the CDR3 is 16 residues. V trimming: 4 bases; J trimming: 4 bases; junction bases outside the gene matches: 8. CDR1 is SGHVS, CDR2 FNYEAQ, per germline. The DNA of the CDR3 is TGTGCCAGCAGCTCTTCCGGACAGGGGCTATACAATGAGCAGTTCTTC. This gives the protein CASSSSGQGLYNEQFF.

The rearrangement joins TRBV6-5 to TRBJ2-7; 7 nucleotides align to TRBD2. The germline gives CDR1 MNHEY, CDR2 SVGAGI. Germline trimming cut 7 bases from V and 5 bases from J; bases unmatched to any gene: 5. This CDR3 has 12 amino acids. CDR3 coding DNA: TGTGCCAGCACCAAACTAGCGAACGAGCAGTACTTC. Protein: CASTKLANEQYF.

The chain joins TRBV15 to TRBJ1-3; tentatively, D is TRBD1 (6 bases). CDR3 size: 15 residues. The V gene's germline CDR1 is LNHNV and CDR2 YYDKDF (reference sequence). With 5 bases removed from V and 2 bases from J, the gap between germline ends came to 13 bases. This CDR3 is CATSSDSGTGNTIYF. The CDR3 DNA is TGTGCCACCAGCTCGGACAGCGGAACTGGAAACACCATATATTTT.

The genes are TRBV6-5 and TRBJ2-7, with 7 bases identical to TRBD2. Germline CDR1 is MNHEY and CDR2 is SVGAGI. This CDR3 is 15 amino acids long. J gave up 0 bases and V 5 bases, and 7 bases lay outside the gene matches. DNA for the CDR3: TGTGCCAGCAGTCCATGGGGGGGGAGCTCCTACGAGCAGTACTTC. The encoded protein is CASSPWGGSSYEQYF.

The chain has TRBV11-1 and TRBJ2-3, with D possibly TRBD2 on 8 matching bases. V was cut by 4 bases and J by 0 bases, with 14 bases left in between. The CDR3 extends over 16 amino acids. The germline V gene has CDR1 SGHAT and CDR2 FQDESV (reference sequence). CDR3 sequence: CASSSGGGQSTDTQYF. DNA for the CDR3: TGTGCCAGCAGCTCCGGGGGGGGACAGAGCACAGATACGCAGTATTTT.

This clone was seen a few times. The rearrangement joins TRBV30 to TRBJ1-5; D possibly corresponds to TRBD1 (5 bases). Trimming stripped 2 bases from V and 1 base from J, with 12 bases between. The germline CDR1 and CDR2 sequences are GTSNPN and SVGIG (reference sequence). The CDR3 loop spans 15 amino acids. In DNA form, the CDR3 reads TGTGCCTGGAGTTCCGTGGGGGGGAGCAATCAGCCCCAGCATTTT. Amino acids: CAWSSVGGSNQPQHF.

The gene calls are TRBV30 and TRBJ1-3; D ambiguous. Germline V CDR1 and CDR2: GTSNPN, SVGIG (reference sequence). The V and J ends lost 7 bases and 0 bases respectively, with 7 bases between them. The CDR3 spans 12 residues. The CDR3 DNA reads as TGTGCCTCAGTCTCCTCTGGAAACACCATATATTTT. This encodes CASVSSGNTIYF.